Below are 20 T cell receptor beta chains sequenced from a single sample in a study of T cell responses to AZD1222 COVID-19 vaccine. TCRdb's copy holds only in-frame clones and misses some; the assay was immunoSEQ multiplex PCR. The sample lists roughly 180,000 clones; 92% were seen once. This specimen was peripheral blood, taken 28 days after the second AZD1222 dose. Receptors originate from an adult who received the AZD1222 COVID-19 vaccine.

V is TRBV6-1 and J is TRBJ2-3, with 8 bases aligning to TRBD2. CDR1 and CDR2 from the germline V gene are MNHNS and SASEGT. The CDR3 extends over 15 amino acids. The V gene end was trimmed by 1 base and the J gene end by 6 bases; junction bases not matched to a gene: 6. The CDR3 loop is CASSEGWRGADTQYF. The CDR3, as DNA: TGTGCCAGCAGTGAAGGGTGGCGGGGGGCCGATACGCAGTATTTT.

Only one count was recorded for this clone. The chain joins TRBV6-6 to TRBJ2-2, with D possibly TRBD1 on 6 matching bases. The CDR3 runs to 15 residues. Trimming removed 4 bases from V and 0 bases from J, with 9 bases in between. Per germline, CDR1 MNHNY and CDR2 SVGAGI (reference sequence). The CDR3 nucleotides are TGTGCCAGCAGTTTCTGGACAGCGAACACCGGGGAGCTGTTTTTT. As protein: CASSFWTANTGELFF.

V usage is TRBV29-1 and J usage is TRBJ1-5; 8 nucleotides agree with TRBD1. Germline assignment: CDR1 SQVTM and CDR2 ANQGSEA. After removal of 7 bases from V and 6 bases from J, the junction contained 8 bases not matched to a gene. The CDR3 is 13 amino acids. The DNA for the CDR3 is TGCAGCGCCAGGACAGGGACCGGTCAGCCCCAGCATTTT. Translation: CSARTGTGQPQHF.

This chain connects TRBV27 to TRBJ1-3, with D uncertain. The CDR3 totals 14 residues. Trimming removed 6 bases at V and 0 bases at J, with 9 bases between. Germline CDR1 is MNHEY and CDR2 is SMNVEV (reference sequence). The DNA of the CDR3 is TGTGCCAGCAGCTCCGGCGGCTCTGGAAACACCATATATTTT. The encoded protein is CASSSGGSGNTIYF.

The chain carries TRBV11-2 and TRBJ2-7, with D perhaps TRBD1 (5 bases). CDR3 length: 13 residues. Germline CDR1 SGHAT, CDR2 FQNNGV. V was clipped by 5 bases and J by 6 bases, with 14 bases between them. The CDR3 bases are TGTGCCAGCAGCCCTCCCCACCAGGGCGAGCAGTACTTC. The encoded protein is CASSPPHQGEQYF.

This clone was recorded once. The chain links TRBV4-3 to TRBJ2-1; 11 bases are shared with TRBD1. Losses at the gene ends were 6 bases for V and 7 bases for J; bases not matched to a gene: 5. CDR1 and CDR2 from the germline V gene are LGHNA and YSLEER. The CDR3 has 14 residues. In DNA form, the CDR3 reads TGCGCCAGCAGTCCGGACAGGGGGCTAAATGAGCAGTTCTTC. Translation gives CASSPDRGLNEQFF.

V and J are TRBV30 and TRBJ1-3; a possible D gene is TRBD1 (5 bases). Germline V gene lookup returns CDR1 GTSNPN and CDR2 SVGIG (reference sequence). The V and J ends lost 1 base and 4 bases respectively, with 14 bases between them. CDR3 length equals 15 residues. This chain's CDR3 is CAWSAGRVSGNTIYF. As DNA, the CDR3 is TGTGCCTGGAGTGCCGGCAGGGTTTCAGGAAACACCATATATTTT.

The chain combines TRBV18 with TRBJ2-1, with D hard to call. CDR1 is KGHSH, CDR2 LQKENI, per germline. This CDR3 has 16 residues. Trimming cost V 1 base and J 0 bases, with 10 bases left between them. CDR3 sequence (DNA): TGTGCCAGCTCACCACGACTTCTTAGCTCCTACAATGAGCAGTTCTTC. Amino acid sequence: CASSPRLLSSYNEQFF.

V and J are TRBV3-1 (or the pseudogene TRBV3-2) and TRBJ2-2; TRBD1 is a possible D gene (5 bases). V lost 0 bases and J 6 bases, leaving 14 bases between the germline ends. The CDR3 covers 16 residues. The germline CDR1 and CDR2 sequences are LGHDT and YNNKEL (reference sequence). For the CDR3, the DNA is TGTGCCAGCAGCCAAGAGGGGCGCCCGCAGTCCGGGGAGCTGTTTTTT. This codes for CASSQEGRPQSGELFF.

The rearrangement uses TRBV7-2 and TRBJ1-3; perhaps TRBD1 as D (5 bases). The germline gives CDR1 SGHTA, CDR2 FQGNSA. This CDR3 contains 15 residues. V lost 1 base to trimming and J lost 4 bases, with 11 bases between them. CDR3 amino acids: CASSLEAGQGNTIYF. The DNA of the CDR3 is TGTGCCAGCAGCTTAGAGGCAGGGCAGGGAAACACCATATATTTT.

V is TRBV2 and J is TRBJ1-1; D unclear. CDR1 and CDR2 from the germline V gene are SNHLY and FYNNEI. The CDR3 extends over 13 amino acids. Trimming shortened V by 1 base and J by 0 bases, and 3 bases separated the two germline ends. The CDR3 DNA sequence: TGTGCCAGCAGTGAAGAGGTGAACACTGAAGCTTTCTTT. Protein sequence: CASSEEVNTEAFF.

The chain has TRBV3-1 (or the pseudogene TRBV3-2) and TRBJ2-3; no firm D call. The CDR3 is made up of 13 amino acids. Germline V CDR1 and CDR2: LGHDT, YNNKEL (reference sequence). Between the trimmed V and J ends, which lost 1 base and 6 bases, there was a span of 8 bases. The CDR3 reads CASSQGRYDTQYF. The CDR3 bases are TGTGCCAGCAGCCAAGGCCGATACGATACGCAGTATTTT.

The genes are TRBV5-4 and TRBJ2-7; possible D gene TRBD1, 5 bases. V gave up 4 bases and J gave up 3 bases, with 20 bases separating them. This CDR3 is 16 amino acids long. Germline V gives CDR1 SGHNT, CDR2 YYREEE (reference sequence). The CDR3 sequence is CASSPGQGRLSYEQYF. CDR3 coding DNA: TGTGCCAGCAGCCCCGGGCAGGGTCGATTGAGCTACGAGCAGTACTTC.

The chain joins TRBV6-5 to TRBJ1-1; no clear D. Germline V lookup: CDR1 MNHEY, CDR2 SVGAGI. The ends were cut back, 2 bases at V and 3 bases at J, with 7 bases in the middle. The CDR3 totals 13 residues. CDR3 loop: CASSYGRYTEAFF. CDR3 in DNA: TGTGCCAGCAGTTACGGACGGTACACTGAAGCTTTCTTT.

The V gene is TRBV25-1, the J gene TRBJ2-1; D is perhaps TRBD2 (5 bases). Germline V gives CDR1 MGHDK, CDR2 SYGVNS. Trimming left V 6 bases short and J 5 bases short, with 14 bases between. The CDR3 runs to 14 residues. This chain's CDR3 is CASRGSLAHNEQFF. In DNA form, the CDR3 reads TGTGCCAGCAGGGGAAGTCTAGCCCACAATGAGCAGTTCTTC.

The V gene is TRBV7-9, the J gene TRBJ2-7; D is ambiguous. The V gene's germline CDR1 is SEHNR and CDR2 FQNEAQ (reference sequence). The CDR3 loop spans 14 amino acids. V lost 2 bases to trimming and J lost 5 bases, with 13 bases between them. The CDR3 loop reads CASSLSAPPHEQYF. The CDR3, as DNA: TGTGCCAGCAGCTTATCAGCCCCTCCGCACGAGCAGTACTTC.

This clone turned up a few times. J is TRBJ2-3 and V is TRBV24-1, with 8 bases that match TRBD1. This CDR3 is 16 amino acids long. Germline V gene lookup returns CDR1 KGHDR and CDR2 SFDVKD. Unmatched junction bases numbered 9, after V lost 2 bases and J lost 6 bases. The CDR3 is CATSDSATTGVDTQYF. The CDR3 DNA reads TGTGCCACCAGTGATTCTGCAACGACAGGGGTGGATACGCAGTATTTT.

The CDR3 protein is CAGDRGRGGYTF. The CDR3 DNA reads as TGTGCCGGCGACAGGGGCAGGGGTGGCTACACCTTC. The chain employs TRBV30 and TRBJ1-2; 8 bases are shared with TRBD1. V was pared by 8 bases and J by 7 bases, with 9 bases of the junction left unmatched. The germline CDR1 and CDR2 sequences are GTSNPN and SVGIG (reference sequence). CDR3 size: 12 residues.

CDR3 DNA sequence: TGTGCCAGCAGCCAAGTAAGGGCGGGAGGGCCCCTGGACACCGGGGAGCTGTTTTTT. This encodes CASSQVRAGGPLDTGELFF. This chain connects TRBV3-1 (or the pseudogene TRBV3-2) to TRBJ2-2, with 9 bases that match TRBD2. The CDR3 sequence is 19 residues long. The V segment lost 1 base and the J segment 3 bases; nucleotides outside the gene matches: 12. The germline gives CDR1 LGHDT, CDR2 YNNKEL (reference sequence).

The chain uses TRBV29-1 and TRBJ1-2, with TRBD1 matching 7 bases. Losses at the gene ends were 2 bases for V and 4 bases for J; bases not matched to a gene: 7. Germline CDR1 SQVTM, CDR2 ANQGSEA. The CDR3 is 14 amino acids. CDR3 bases: TGCAGCGTTGAAAAGGTGAACAGGGGCTATGGCTACACCTTC. This sequence encodes CSVEKVNRGYGYTF. The full variable domain, its missing parts supplied by reference TRBV29-1 and TRBJ1-2, is SAVISQKPSRDICQRGTSLTIQCQVDSQVTMMFWYRQQPGQSLTLIATANQGSEATYESGFVIDKFPISRPNLTFSTLTVSNMSPEDSSIYLCSVEKVNRGYGYTFGSGTRLTVV.